The 25 T cell receptor beta chains in this list originate from one sample, sequenced in a study of PD-1 blockade in classical Hodgkin lymphoma. Generated by immunoSEQ multiplex PCR, the TCRdb table keeps only in-frame clones and is missing some. The sample records 25,000 to 30,000 clones, approximately 87% being singletons. Each patient experienced a relapse that followed autologous stem cell transplantation, and brentuximab vedotin exposure varied. Sequences were derived from peripheral blood mononuclear cells (PBMCs), sampled before the second cycle of nivolumab. These receptors originate from a human donor with classical Hodgkin lymphoma.

J is TRBJ1-4 and V is TRBV28, with D hard to call. Germline CDR1 is MDHEN and CDR2 is SYDVKM. The V gene lost 6 bases and the J gene lost 5 bases, with 22 bases spanning the gap. CDR3 length equals 17 residues. This CDR3 is CASRTAFDGAINEKLFF. The CDR3 DNA follows: TGTGCCAGCAGAACCGCCTTCGACGGAGCCATCAATGAAAAACTGTTTTTT.

This clone was observed a single time. In DNA form, the CDR3 reads TGTGCCAGCAGCCCCCAGGGTCAGGGGCTCACCGGGGAGCTGTTTTTT. This codes for CASSPQGQGLTGELFF. This chain joins TRBV7-8 and TRBJ2-2; maybe TRBD1 (6 bases). The CDR3 covers 16 residues. Trimming took 5 bases from V and 4 from J, leaving 17 bases between them. Germline values: CDR1 SGHVS, CDR2 FQNEAQ.

The chain carries TRBV9 and TRBJ1-1; D unclear. Germline V gene data show CDR1 as SGDLS and CDR2 as YYNGEE. The V end was cut by 3 bases, the J end by 12 bases, with 18 bases between. The CDR3 has 13 amino acids. The CDR3 loop is CASSARPTLETFF. The CDR3 nucleotides are TGTGCCAGCAGCGCCCGACCCACCCTGGAGACTTTCTTT.

This clone has just one count. The V call is TRBV19, the J call TRBJ1-3, with D unresolved. V dropped 1 base and J dropped 0 bases, with 19 bases sitting between them. The germline V gene has CDR1 LNHDA and CDR2 SQIVND (reference sequence). The CDR3 length is 19 residues. DNA of the CDR3: TGTGCCAGTAGTATAGGAAGGAGACGGTGGGTCAGCTCTGGAAACACCATATATTTT. Translating gives CASSIGRRRWVSSGNTIYF. Full variable domain (outside the CDR3, taken from reference TRBV19 and TRBJ1-3): DGGITQSPKYLFRKEGQNVTLSCEQNLNHDAMYWYRQDPGQGLRLIYYSQIVNDFQKGDIAEGYSVSREKKESFPLTVTSAQKNPTAFYLCASSIGRRRWVSSGNTIYFGEGSWLTVV.

This CDR3 reads CASSLDGLTNSPLHF. CDR3 bases: TGTGCCAGCAGCTTAGACGGGCTAACCAATTCACCCCTCCACTTT. The genes are TRBV5-4 and TRBJ1-6; no reliable D call. Trimming removed 2 bases from V and 7 bases from J, with 13 bases in between. Germline values: CDR1 SGHNT, CDR2 YYREEE (reference sequence). CDR3 length: 15 amino acids.

DNA for the CDR3: TGTGCCAGCAGCCCCACCCGCATGGGACAGGGGTTGAAAGATACGCAGTATTTT. As protein: CASSPTRMGQGLKDTQYF. The J gene is TRBJ2-3, the V gene TRBV7-2, with 10 bases that match TRBD1. CDR3 length: 18 residues. V dropped 5 bases and J dropped 5; count of bases not matched to a gene: 16. Germline values: CDR1 SGHTA, CDR2 FQGNSA.

This clone was counted a single time. The junction shows a germline mismatch at one end, possibly a read error. This chain links TRBV11-2 with TRBJ2-5, with D possibly TRBD2 on 7 matching bases. CDR3 length equals 12 residues. Germline CDR1 reads SGHAT; CDR2 reads FQNNGV. CDR3 DNA sequence: TGTGCCAGCAGCTTAGATTGGCGGGGGCGGCACTTC. It encodes CASSLDWRGRHF.

This clone showed up just a few times. The chain recombines TRBV11-3 with TRBJ1-1; the D gene is possibly TRBD1 (5 bases). The CDR3 covers 16 residues. V was trimmed by 0 bases and J by 4 bases, leaving 15 bases between them. Germline CDR1 and CDR2: SGHNT and YENEEA. CDR3 residues: CASSLDGRGGSTEAFF. DNA for the CDR3: TGTGCCAGCAGCTTAGATGGTAGGGGCGGGAGCACTGAAGCTTTCTTT.

The gene calls are TRBV28 and TRBJ2-5; possibly TRBD1 or TRBD2 for D (5 bases each). Germline V gene sequence: CDR1 MDHEN, CDR2 SYDVKM. This CDR3 has 12 residues. V was cut by 7 bases and J by 7 bases, with 13 bases left in between. The CDR3 DNA sequence: TGTGCCAGCAAACCGGGGCCAGGGACCCAGTACTTC. This sequence encodes CASKPGPGTQYF.

The chain is built from TRBV6-1 and TRBJ1-2; D is uncertain. The ends were cut back, 1 base at V and 8 bases at J, with 11 bases in the middle. The germline V gene encodes CDR1 MNHNS and CDR2 SASEGT. The CDR3 covers 13 residues. The CDR3 coding sequence is TGTGCCAGCAGTGAAGAAAGGATACGGGGCTACACCTTC. Translating gives CASSEERIRGYTF.

This clone was seen just once. The V gene is TRBV10-3, the J gene TRBJ1-2; 7 nucleotides line up with TRBD1. The CDR3 is made up of 14 amino acids. Germline lookup yields CDR1 ENHRY and CDR2 SYGVKD. The V and J ends lost 7 bases and 8 bases, in that order; junction bases with no gene match: 13. The CDR3 DNA follows: TGTGCCATCACCGGGGACAGCGACTATGGAGGCTACACCTTC. It encodes CAITGDSDYGGYTF.

This chain links TRBV7-9 with TRBJ2-3; D not certain. Trimming left V 9 bases short and J 5 bases short, with 15 bases between. Germline CDR1 SEHNR, CDR2 FQNEAQ (reference sequence). The CDR3 totals 13 residues. The chain's CDR3 is CASQRLGIDTQYF. CDR3 DNA: TGTGCCAGTCAGCGACTTGGGATAGATACGCAGTATTTT.

This chain links TRBV28 with TRBJ2-2; 13 nucleotides align to TRBD2. V lost 5 bases, J lost 7 bases, and 7 bases stayed unmatched. CDR1 is MDHEN, CDR2 SYDVKM, per germline. This CDR3 comprises 16 residues. CDR3 nucleotides: TGTGCCAGCAGTCTAGCGGGACTAGCGGGATTCGGGGAGCTGTTTTTT. Its translation is CASSLAGLAGFGELFF.

This clone was counted a single time. This chain connects TRBV5-5 to TRBJ1-1; D not certain. The germline V gene encodes CDR1 SGHKS and CDR2 YYEKEE (reference sequence). Trimming took off 1 base at V and 1 base at J, with 5 bases between the two ends. This CDR3 contains 13 residues. In nucleotides, the CDR3 is TGTGCCAGCAGCTTGAGGAGGAACACTGAAGCTTTCTTT. Residues: CASSLRRNTEAFF.

V is TRBV13 and J is TRBJ1-5; the match to TRBD1 covers 8 bases. V was pared by 5 bases and J by 8 bases, with 8 bases of the junction left unmatched. There are 14 residues in the CDR3. CDR1 is PRHDT, CDR2 FYEKMQ, per germline (reference sequence). The CDR3 nucleotides are TGTGCCAGCAGCACCGGACAGGGAAACAAGCCCCAGCATTTT. Translated, it gives CASSTGQGNKPQHF.

The genes are TRBV11-3 and TRBJ2-3, with D perhaps TRBD1 or TRBD2 (5 bases each). Germline V gives CDR1 SGHNT, CDR2 YENEEA. The CDR3 sequence is 13 residues long. Trimming removed 5 bases at V and 6 bases at J, with 12 bases between. The CDR3 DNA sequence: TGTGCCAGCAGCGGGACCTTCTCGGATACGCAGTATTTT. This gives the protein CASSGTFSDTQYF.

The rearrangement links TRBV5-5 to TRBJ2-3; D is unclear. The germline V gene encodes CDR1 SGHKS and CDR2 YYEKEE (reference sequence). Trimming left V 4 bases short and J 4 bases short, with 16 bases between. This CDR3 region has 15 residues. The CDR3 sequence: CASSPRPRGADTQYF. As DNA, the CDR3 is TGTGCCAGCAGCCCTAGACCGCGCGGCGCAGATACGCAGTATTTT.

The chain joins TRBV6-1 to TRBJ1-1, with D uncertain. This CDR3 contains 13 residues. Trimming left V 5 bases short and J 2 bases short, with 9 bases between. Germline loops: CDR1 MNHNS, CDR2 SASEGT. CDR3: CASSLTENTEAFF. DNA for the CDR3: TGTGCCAGCAGTTTAACAGAAAACACTGAAGCTTTCTTT.

The genes are TRBV7-2 and TRBJ2-7, with 7 bases identical to TRBD1. Trimming removed 5 bases from V and 6 bases from J; junction bases left unmatched: 13. Germline V CDR1 and CDR2: SGHTA, FQGNSA. The CDR3 has 15 residues. Written as DNA, the CDR3 is TGTGCCAGCAGCCCCCGACCGGGACAGTGGAGCGAGCAGTACTTC. This gives the protein CASSPRPGQWSEQYF.

The chain is built from TRBV13 and TRBJ1-2, with 7 bases identical to TRBD1. CDR3 length: 14 amino acids. Germline values: CDR1 PRHDT, CDR2 FYEKMQ (reference sequence). The junction had 5 bases not matched to a gene; V was cut back by 3 bases and J by 4 bases. The CDR3 DNA is TGTGCCAGCAGCTTCGACAGGGACTTCTATGGCTACACCTTC. This sequence encodes CASSFDRDFYGYTF.

The chain is built from TRBV19 and TRBJ2-7; TRBD2 matches at 9 bases. With 5 bases clipped from V and 4 bases from J, the junction kept 12 bases outside the gene matches. This CDR3 is built from 16 residues. Germline V CDR1 and CDR2: LNHDA, SQIVND (reference sequence). The CDR3 region is CASSGGLVAGEYEQYF. The CDR3 DNA reads as TGTGCCAGTAGTGGCGGCTTGGTAGCGGGAGAGTACGAGCAGTACTTC. Looking up the rest from reference TRBV19 and TRBJ2-7 gives the full variable domain: DGGITQSPKYLFRKEGQNVTLSCEQNLNHDAMYWYRQDPGQGLRLIYYSQIVNDFQKGDIAEGYSVSREKKESFPLTVTSAQKNPTAFYLCASSGGLVAGEYEQYFGPGTRLTVT.

The rearrangement joins TRBV5-1 to TRBJ1-1, with a tentative D call TRBD1 (5 bases). The CDR3 length is 14 residues. Trimming removed 0 bases at V and 5 bases at J, with 11 bases between. Germline loops: CDR1 SGHRS, CDR2 YFSETQ. CDR3 nucleotides: TGCGCCAGCAGCTTGGAGGGGTTGGAGACTGAAGCTTTCTTT. Translation: CASSLEGLETEAFF. Full variable domain (remainder filled in from reference TRBV5-1 and TRBJ1-1): KAGVTQTPRYLIKTRGQQVTLSCSPISGHRSVSWYQQTPGQGLQFLFEYFSETQRNKGNFPGRFSGRQFSNSRSEMNVSTLELGDSALYLCASSLEGLETEAFFGQGTRLTVV.

The V call is TRBV5-1, the J call TRBJ2-1; D may be TRBD1 or TRBD2 (5 bases each). CDR3 size: 16 residues. Germline V gene data show CDR1 as SGHRS and CDR2 as YFSETQ. The V and J ends lost 4 bases and 5 bases respectively, with 19 bases between them. CDR3 protein: CASSRAGDPWDNEQFF. DNA for the CDR3: TGCGCCAGCAGCCGGGCCGGGGACCCTTGGGACAATGAGCAGTTCTTC.

CDR3 DNA sequence: TGTGCCAGTAGTCTCCGGGACAGCGGCACTGAAGCTTTCTTT. This translates into CASSLRDSGTEAFF. The V and J genes are TRBV19 and TRBJ1-1; 7 bases fit TRBD1. V lost 5 bases to trimming and J lost 4 bases; unmatched junction nucleotides: 7. The germline CDR1 and CDR2 sequences are LNHDA and SQIVND (reference sequence). CDR3 size: 14 residues.

This clone was counted a few times. The rearrangement uses TRBV14 and TRBJ1-2; D is ambiguous. Between the trimmed V and J ends, which lost 1 base and 2 bases, there was a span of 14 bases. This CDR3 contains 16 residues. Germline lookup yields CDR1 SGHDN and CDR2 FVKESK. The CDR3 DNA is TGTGCCAGCAGCCAAGGTCGCTTTCTTGAGAACTATGGCTACACCTTC. It encodes CASSQGRFLENYGYTF.